Sequencing of this T cell receptor beta chain was carried out in a study of technical replicates of blood from a handful of donors. The assay was immunoSEQ multiplex PCR, and TCRdb's table has in-frame clones only and misses some. The table has just over 95,000 clones, about 94% seen once; the top ten hold 0.2% to 0.25%. This sequence originates from a human donor in good health. Material for sequencing was T cells isolated from PBMCs.

CDR3 protein: CASSQVALSRETQYF. CDR3 in DNA: TGTGCCAGCAGCCAAGTTGCGCTTTCCCGGGAGACCCAGTACTTC. The chain is built from TRBV14 and TRBJ2-5; the D is unclear. Trimming took off 1 base at V and 5 bases at J, with 14 bases between the two ends. The germline V gene encodes CDR1 SGHDN and CDR2 FVKESK. This CDR3 is built from 15 residues.